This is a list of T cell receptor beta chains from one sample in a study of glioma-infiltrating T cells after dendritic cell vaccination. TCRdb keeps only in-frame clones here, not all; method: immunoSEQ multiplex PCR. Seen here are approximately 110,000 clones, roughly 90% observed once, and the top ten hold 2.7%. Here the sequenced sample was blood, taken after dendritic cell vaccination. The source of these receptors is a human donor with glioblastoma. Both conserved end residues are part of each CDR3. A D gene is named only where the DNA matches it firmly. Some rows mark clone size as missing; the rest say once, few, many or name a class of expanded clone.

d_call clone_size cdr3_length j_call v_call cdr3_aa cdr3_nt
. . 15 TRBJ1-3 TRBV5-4 CASSYTGGAGNTIYF TGTGCCAGCAGCTATACGGGAGGGGCTGGAAACACCATATATTTT
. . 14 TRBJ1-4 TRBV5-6 CASSLGQGREKLFF TGTGCCAGCAGCTTGGGGCAGGGTCGGGAAAAACTGTTTTTT
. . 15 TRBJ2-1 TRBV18 CASSLTGPSYNEQFF TGTGCCAGCTCCCTAACAGGGCCCTCCTACAATGAGCAGTTCTTC
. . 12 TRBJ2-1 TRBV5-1 CASSFERNEQFF TGCGCCAGCAGCTTCGAGCGGAATGAGCAGTTCTTC
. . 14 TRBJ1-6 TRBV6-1 CASSRTVGNSPLHF TGTGCCAGTTCCCGGACAGTCGGCAATTCACCCCTCCACTTT
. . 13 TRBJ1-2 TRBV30 CAWNLGGNYGYTF TGTGCCTGGAATCTCGGGGGTAACTATGGCTACACCTTC
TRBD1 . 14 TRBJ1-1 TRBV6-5 CASSYQGARTEAFF TGTGCCAGCAGTTACCAGGGGGCGCGGACTGAAGCTTTCTTT
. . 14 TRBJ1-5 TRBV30 CAWSGVVSNQPQHF TGTGCCTGGTCAGGGGTAGTGAGCAATCAGCCCCAGCATTTT
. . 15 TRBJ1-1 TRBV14 CASSPPRGVLQEAFF TGTGCCAGCAGCCCCCCGCGGGGGGTATTACAAGAAGCTTTCTTT
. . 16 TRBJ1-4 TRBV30 CAWSFRDIGYYEKLFF TGTGCCTGGAGTTTCCGGGACATCGGCTACTATGAAAAACTGTTTTTT
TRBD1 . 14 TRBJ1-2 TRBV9 CASSGYRGGYGYTF TGTGCCAGCAGCGGTTACAGGGGAGGCTATGGCTACACCTTC
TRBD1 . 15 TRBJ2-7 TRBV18 CASSPVTGGSYEQYF TGTGCCAGCTCACCAGTGACAGGGGGCTCCTACGAGCAGTACTTC
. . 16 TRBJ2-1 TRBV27 CASSPLVLGGYNEQFF TGTGCCAGCAGTCCCTTGGTCCTAGGCGGGTACAATGAGCAGTTCTTC
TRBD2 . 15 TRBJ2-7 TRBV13 CASSPGLAGVKEQYF TGTGCCAGCAGCCCCGGACTAGCGGGAGTGAAGGAGCAGTACTTC
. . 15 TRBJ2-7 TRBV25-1 CASSEYKDSTYEQYF TGTGCCAGCAGTGAATACAAGGACAGTACCTACGAGCAGTACTTC
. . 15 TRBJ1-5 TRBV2 CASSSEGGINQPQHF TGTGCCAGCAGTTCGGAGGGGGGGATAAATCAGCCCCAGCATTTT
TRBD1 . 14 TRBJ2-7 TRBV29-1 CSVEVAGGVYEQYF TGCAGCGTTGAAGTGGCAGGGGGTGTGTACGAGCAGTACTTC
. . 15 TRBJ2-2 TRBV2 CASSEGGRLTGELFF TGTGCCAGCAGTGAAGGAGGGCGGCTCACCGGGGAGCTGTTTTTT
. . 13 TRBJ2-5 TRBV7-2 CASTENRGETQYF TGTGCCAGCACCGAAAACCGGGGTGAGACCCAGTACTTC
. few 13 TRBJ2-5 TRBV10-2 CASMTRGRETQYF TGCGCCAGCATGACTAGGGGGCGGGAGACCCAGTACTTC
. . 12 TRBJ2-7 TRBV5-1 CASSLEGAEQYF TGCGCCAGCAGCTTGGAAGGAGCCGAGCAGTACTTC
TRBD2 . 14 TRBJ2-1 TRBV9 CASSVAAGRDEQFF TGTGCCAGCAGCGTAGCAGCGGGGAGGGATGAGCAGTTCTTC
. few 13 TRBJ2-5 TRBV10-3 CAISEEGLGEQYF TGTGCCATCTCCGAGGAGGGTTTGGGGGAGCAGTACTTC
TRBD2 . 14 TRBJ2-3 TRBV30 CAWSGGGGADTQYF TGTGCCTGGAGTGGGGGCGGGGGGGCGGATACGCAGTATTTT
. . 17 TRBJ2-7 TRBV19 CASSYRDLGASSYEQYF TGTGCCAGTAGTTATCGGGATTTGGGCGCGAGCTCCTACGAGCAGTACTTC
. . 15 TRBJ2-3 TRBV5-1 CASSMDIPGTDTQYF TGCGCCAGCAGCATGGACATCCCCGGGACAGATACGCAGTATTTT
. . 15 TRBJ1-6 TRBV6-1 CASSEGEFGSSPLHF TGTGCCAGCAGTGAAGGAGAGTTTGGTAGTTCACCCCTCCACTTT
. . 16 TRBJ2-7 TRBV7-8 CASSPFTGSSSYEQYF TGTGCCAGCAGCCCCTTCACGGGGTCTAGCTCCTACGAGCAGTACTTC
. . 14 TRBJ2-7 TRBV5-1 CASSWNGADYEQYF TGCGCCAGCAGCTGGAATGGGGCGGACTACGAGCAGTACTTC
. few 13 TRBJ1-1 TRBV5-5 CASVLRVNTEAFF TGTGCCAGCGTACTCCGGGTGAACACTGAAGCTTTCTTT
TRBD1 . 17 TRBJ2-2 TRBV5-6 CASSSPRDRAGTGELFF TGTGCCAGCAGCTCACCCAGGGACAGGGCGGGCACCGGGGAGCTGTTTTTT
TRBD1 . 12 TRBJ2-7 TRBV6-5 CASRTGTYEQYF TGTGCCAGCAGGACAGGGACCTACGAGCAGTACTTC
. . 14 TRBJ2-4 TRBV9 CASSVDLSKNIQYF TGTGCCAGCAGCGTAGACTTATCCAAAAACATTCAGTACTTC
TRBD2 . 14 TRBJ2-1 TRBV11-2 CASSFGTSGGEQFF TGTGCCAGCAGCTTTGGGACTAGCGGGGGGGAGCAGTTCTTC
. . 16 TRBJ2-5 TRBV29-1 CSVSGPTGVGQETQYF TGCAGCGTTAGCGGGCCTACGGGGGTAGGCCAAGAGACCCAGTACTTC
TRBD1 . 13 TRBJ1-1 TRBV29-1 CSAEGQGRAEAFF TGCAGCGCGGAGGGACAGGGACGGGCTGAAGCTTTCTTT
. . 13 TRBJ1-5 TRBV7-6 CASSPRPEGPQHF TGTGCCAGCAGCCCCCGACCGGAGGGACCCCAGCATTTT
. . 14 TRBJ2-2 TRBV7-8 CASSLGLDTGELFF TGTGCCAGCAGCTTAGGACTAGACACCGGGGAGCTGTTTTTT
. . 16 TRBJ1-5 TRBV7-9 CASSSSGAGSYQPQHF TGTGCCAGCAGCTCCAGTGGCGCAGGTTCGTATCAGCCCCAGCATTTT
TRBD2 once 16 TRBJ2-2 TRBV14 CASSEGLAGIGGELFF TGTGCCAGCAGCGAAGGCCTAGCGGGAATCGGCGGGGAGCTGTTTTTT
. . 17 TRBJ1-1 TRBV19 CASSIDAGGRMNTEAFF TGTGCCAGTAGTATAGATGCGGGGGGTCGCATGAACACTGAAGCTTTCTTT
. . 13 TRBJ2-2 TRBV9 CASSVQNTGELFF TGTGCCAGCAGCGTACAGAACACCGGGGAGCTGTTTTTT
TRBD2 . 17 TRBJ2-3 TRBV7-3 CASSLSPSSGNTDTQYF TGTGCCAGCAGCTTAAGTCCTTCTAGCGGGAACACAGATACGCAGTATTTT
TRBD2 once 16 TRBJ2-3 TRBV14 CASSPPGGRSIDTQYF TGTGCCAGCAGCCCCCCGGGCGGGAGGTCAATAGATACGCAGTATTTT
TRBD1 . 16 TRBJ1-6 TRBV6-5 CASSYSGTGWDSPLHF TGTGCCAGCAGTTACTCCGGGACAGGGTGGGATTCCCCCCTCCACTTT
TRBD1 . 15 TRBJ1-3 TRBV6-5 CASSLTGDSGNTIYF TGTGCCAGCAGTTTAACAGGGGACTCTGGAAACACCATATATTTT
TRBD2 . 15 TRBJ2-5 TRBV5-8 CASSSEGLARETQYF TGTGCCAGCAGCTCCGAGGGACTAGCAAGGGAGACCCAGTACTTC
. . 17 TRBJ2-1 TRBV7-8 CASSAKGGARSVNEQFF TGTGCCAGCAGCGCGAAGGGGGGGGCGAGGAGTGTCAATGAGCAGTTCTTC
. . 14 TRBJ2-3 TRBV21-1 CASSKLSEVSTQYF TGTGCCAGCAGCAAACTGAGTGAAGTTAGCACGCAGTATTTT
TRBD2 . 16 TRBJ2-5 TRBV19 CASSLGTSGSWETQYF TGTGCCAGTAGTCTCGGGACTAGCGGGAGCTGGGAGACCCAGTACTTC
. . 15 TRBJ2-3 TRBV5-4 CASSFGGTSTDTQYF TGTGCCAGCAGCTTTGGGGGGACTAGCACAGATACGCAGTATTTT
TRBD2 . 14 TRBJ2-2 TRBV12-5 CASVTSGISGELFF TGTGCTAGTGTTACTAGCGGGATTTCAGGGGAGCTGTTTTTT
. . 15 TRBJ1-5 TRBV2 CASSSARGYNQPQHF TGTGCCAGCAGTTCTGCCAGGGGTTACAATCAGCCCCAGCATTTT